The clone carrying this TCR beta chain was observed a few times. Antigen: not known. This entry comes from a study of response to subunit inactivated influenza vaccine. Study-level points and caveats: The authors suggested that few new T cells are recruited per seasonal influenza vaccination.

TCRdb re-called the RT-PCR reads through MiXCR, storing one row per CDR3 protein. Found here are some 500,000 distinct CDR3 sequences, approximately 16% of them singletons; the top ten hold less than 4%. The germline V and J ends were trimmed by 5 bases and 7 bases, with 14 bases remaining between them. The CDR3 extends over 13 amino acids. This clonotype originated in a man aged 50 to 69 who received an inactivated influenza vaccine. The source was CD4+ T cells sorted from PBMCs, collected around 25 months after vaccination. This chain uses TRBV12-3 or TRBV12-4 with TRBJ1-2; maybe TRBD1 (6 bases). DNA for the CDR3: TGTGCCAGCAGTCAACTACAGGGAGGTGGCTACACCTTC. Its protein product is CASSQLQGGGYTF.